This note documents a single TCR beta chain sequence. This sample is part of a study of blood T cell repertoires in COVID-19. At the level of the study: Samples representing acute and convalescent COVID-19 were sourced from the United States, Italy and Spain.

Repertoires were generated with immunoSEQ multiplex PCR, while TCRdb's copy carries only in-frame clones and drops some. The sample has about 420,000 clones, roughly 90% seen once. The receptor comes from a man younger than 35 with COVID-19, enrolled during active disease. The material sequenced was peripheral blood.

CDR3 loop: CASRYYREPNYGYTF. The CDR3 coding sequence is TGTGCCAGCAGATATTACAGGGAGCCGAACTATGGCTACACCTTC. This chain links TRBV6-5 with TRBJ1-2; perhaps TRBD1 as D (6 bases). Germline values: CDR1 MNHEY, CDR2 SVGAGI. V was pared by 6 bases and J by 2 bases, with 16 bases between. This CDR3 is 15 amino acids long.